This T cell receptor (beta chain) was captured in a study of blood T cell repertoires in COVID-19. Overall study: From the United States, Italy and Spain came samples of acute and convalescent COVID-19.

Under the authors' procedure: Researchers report that nucleated cell counts were estimated from reference gene primer amplification. Clones were sequenced by immunoSEQ multiplex PCR, and TCRdb holds only the in-frame ones, with some missing. V and J calls and clone size are those listed in that table; D and trimming were worked out from the DNA. The profile shows around 480,000 clones, approximately 86% of them singletons. The age range of participants was 18 to 89 years, with residence in about two dozen US areas. This sequence originates from a woman under 30 who had recovered from COVID-19. The sequencing sample was made of PBMCs or T cells enriched from blood (not recorded which).

CDR3 coding DNA: TGCGCCAGCAGGAGGGACTCCTATAATTCACCCCTCCACTTT. This gives the protein CASRRDSYNSPLHF. This chain connects TRBV4-1 to TRBJ1-6; D remains ambiguous. The CDR3 extends over 14 amino acids. Looked up from germline, CDR1 is MGHRA and CDR2 is YSYEKL. Deletions cut 6 bases from V and 0 bases from J, with 6 bases between.